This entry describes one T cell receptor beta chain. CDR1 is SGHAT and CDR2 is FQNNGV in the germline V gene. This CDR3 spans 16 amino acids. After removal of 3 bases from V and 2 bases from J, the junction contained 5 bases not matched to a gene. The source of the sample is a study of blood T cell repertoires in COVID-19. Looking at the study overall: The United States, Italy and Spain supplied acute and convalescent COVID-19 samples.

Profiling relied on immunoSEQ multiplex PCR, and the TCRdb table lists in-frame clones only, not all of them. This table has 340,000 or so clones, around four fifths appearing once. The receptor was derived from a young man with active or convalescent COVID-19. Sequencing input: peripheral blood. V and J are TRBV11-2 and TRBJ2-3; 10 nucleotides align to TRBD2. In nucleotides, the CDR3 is TGTGCCAGCAGCTTGTCAAGCGGGGGGGCCACAGATACGCAGTATTTT. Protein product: CASSLSSGGATDTQYF.